A selection of T cell receptor beta chains follows, all from one sample in a study of T cells in localized non-small cell lung cancer. Sequenced by immunoSEQ multiplex PCR; TCRdb stores in-frame clones only, minus some. Found here are over 30,000 clones, around 73% of them singletons; the top ten hold about 36%. The source material was peripheral blood, sampled before any cancer treatment. These receptors all stem from a male donor at least 60 years old with stage II squamous cell lung carcinoma. Both conserved end residues are part of each CDR3. Fields, in order: clone size, J gene, D gene, V gene, CDR3 protein, CDR3 DNA. A D gene is named only where the DNA matches it firmly. Part of the rows lack a size; the others show once, few, many or a class for expanded clones.

NA,TRBJ2-1,TRBD2,TRBV7-3,CASSYSGREYNEQFF,TGTGCCAGCAGCTATAGCGGGAGGGAGTACAATGAGCAGTTCTTC
once,TRBJ1-5,NA,TRBV6-4,CAPSAGWDQPQHF,TGTGCCCCGAGTGCCGGGTGGGATCAGCCCCAGCATTTT
NA,TRBJ2-3,NA,TRBV11-2,CASSFSGTPGNTQYF,TGTGCCAGCAGCTTCTCTGGGACCCCCGGGAATACGCAGTATTTT
NA,TRBJ2-7,NA,TRBV7-3,CASSLAQASYEQYF,TGTGCCAGCAGCTTAGCGCAGGCCTCCTACGAGCAGTACTTC
NA,TRBJ1-6,NA,TRBV27,CASSFARGDSPLHF,TGTGCCAGCAGTTTTGCTCGGGGCGATTCACCCCTCCACTTT
NA,TRBJ2-7,TRBD1,TRBV2,CASRKGQAYEQYF,TGTGCCAGCAGAAAGGGACAGGCCTACGAGCAGTACTTC
NA,TRBJ2-6,NA,TRBV30,CAWSMDSGANVLTF,TGTGCCTGGAGTATGGATTCGGGGGCCAACGTCCTGACTTTC
NA,TRBJ2-1,TRBD2,TRBV9,CASSSDRDYSYNEQFF,TGTGCCAGCAGCTCCGATCGGGACTACTCCTACAATGAGCAGTTCTTC
few,TRBJ1-1,NA,TRBV28,CATSLLAGTEAFF,TGTGCCACATCTTTACTGGCGGGGACTGAAGCTTTCTTT
NA,TRBJ2-5,NA,TRBV6-1,CASSRAAETQYF,TGTGCCAGCAGTCGCGCCGCGGAGACCCAGTACTTC
NA,TRBJ1-1,TRBD1,TRBV6-4,CASSDFSRDRSLFF,TGTGCCAGCAGTGATTTCTCCCGGGACAGGTCTTTATTCTTT
NA,TRBJ2-1,TRBD2,TRBV19,CASSIGPSSGGYNEQFF,TGTGCCAGTAGTATAGGTCCCTCTAGCGGGGGGTACAATGAGCAGTTCTTC
NA,TRBJ1-2,TRBD1,TRBV7-9,CASSPGQNYGYTF,TGTGCCAGCAGCCCGGGACAGAACTATGGCTACACCTTC
NA,TRBJ2-3,TRBD1,TRBV5-1,CASSPRQGLGDTQYF,TGCGCCAGCAGCCCTCGACAGGGGCTCGGGGATACGCAGTATTTT
once,TRBJ2-1,NA,TRBV14,CASSQGGRRGNEQFF,TGTGCCAGCAGCCAAGGGGGACGGAGGGGCAATGAGCAGTTCTTC
few,TRBJ1-6,NA,TRBV9,CASSVDALLNSPLHF,TGTGCCAGCAGCGTAGATGCCCTTTTAAATTCACCCCTCCACTTT
once,TRBJ2-7,TRBD2,TRBV14,CASSPAGATDEQYF,TGTGCCAGCAGCCCAGCGGGAGCCACTGACGAGCAGTACTTC
few,TRBJ1-3,TRBD1,TRBV28,CASSSQGQGSGNTIYF,TGTGCCAGCAGTTCCCAGGGACAGGGGTCTGGAAACACCATATATTTT
NA,TRBJ2-7,NA,TRBV5-5,CASSLDGQAYEQYF,TGTGCCAGCAGCTTGGACGGACAAGCTTACGAGCAGTACTTC
NA,TRBJ2-7,NA,TRBV15,CATSRVGDAYEQYF,TGTGCCACCAGCAGAGTCGGAGACGCCTACGAGCAGTACTTC
NA,TRBJ2-3,NA,TRBV7-2,CASSHQGLATDTQYF,TGTGCCAGCAGCCATCAGGGGTTGGCGACAGATACGCAGTATTTT
once,TRBJ2-2,NA,TRBV5-1,CASNWGETGELFF,TGCGCCAGCAACTGGGGTGAAACCGGGGAGCTGTTTTTT
NA,TRBJ1-6,TRBD1,TRBV6-5,CASSYQQGHNSPLHF,TGTGCCAGCAGTTACCAACAGGGGCATAATTCACCCCTCCACTTT
once,TRBJ1-1,NA,TRBV11-2,CASSLDSMNTEAFF,TGTGCCAGCAGCTTAGATAGCATGAACACTGAAGCTTTCTTT
NA,TRBJ2-2,NA,TRBV28,CASSSPEGYTGELFF,TGTGCCAGCAGTTCCCCAGAAGGGTACACCGGGGAGCTGTTTTTT
NA,TRBJ1-2,NA,TRBV5-8,CASSPGTAYGYTF,TGTGCCAGCAGCCCCGGGACGGCCTATGGCTACACCTTC
NA,TRBJ2-3,TRBD2,TRBV28,CASSGGSGPTGTQYF,TGTGCCAGCAGCGGGGGGAGCGGTCCAACGGGGACGCAGTATTTT
NA,TRBJ1-4,NA,TRBV18,CASSPGLVGLFF,TGTGCCAGCTCACCAGGCTTAGTAGGACTGTTTTTC
NA,TRBJ2-7,NA,TRBV28,CASSLKAWGLVYEQYF,TGTGCCAGCAGTTTAAAGGCCTGGGGGCTTGTCTACGAGCAGTACTTC
NA,TRBJ1-1,NA,TRBV21-1,CASKRRSTEAFF,TGTGCCAGCAAACGGAGAAGCACTGAAGCTTTCTTT
once,TRBJ1-5,TRBD1,TRBV7-2,CASSLALGTGAAGGPQHF,TGTGCCAGCAGCTTAGCGCTGGGGACAGGGGCCGCGGGGGGTCCCCAGCATTTT